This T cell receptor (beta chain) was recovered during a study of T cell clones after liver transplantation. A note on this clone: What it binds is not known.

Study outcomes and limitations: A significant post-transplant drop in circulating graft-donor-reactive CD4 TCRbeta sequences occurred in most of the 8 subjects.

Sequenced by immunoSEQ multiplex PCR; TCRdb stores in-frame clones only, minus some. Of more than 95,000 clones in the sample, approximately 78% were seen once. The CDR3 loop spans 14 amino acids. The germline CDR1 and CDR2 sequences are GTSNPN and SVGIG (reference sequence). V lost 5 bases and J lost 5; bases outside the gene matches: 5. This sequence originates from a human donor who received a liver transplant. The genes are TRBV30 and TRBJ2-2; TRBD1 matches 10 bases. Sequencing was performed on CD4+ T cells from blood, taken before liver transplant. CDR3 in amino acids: CAWAPGQGTGELFF. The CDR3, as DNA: TGTGCCTGGGCTCCGGGACAGGGGACCGGGGAGCTGTTTTTT.